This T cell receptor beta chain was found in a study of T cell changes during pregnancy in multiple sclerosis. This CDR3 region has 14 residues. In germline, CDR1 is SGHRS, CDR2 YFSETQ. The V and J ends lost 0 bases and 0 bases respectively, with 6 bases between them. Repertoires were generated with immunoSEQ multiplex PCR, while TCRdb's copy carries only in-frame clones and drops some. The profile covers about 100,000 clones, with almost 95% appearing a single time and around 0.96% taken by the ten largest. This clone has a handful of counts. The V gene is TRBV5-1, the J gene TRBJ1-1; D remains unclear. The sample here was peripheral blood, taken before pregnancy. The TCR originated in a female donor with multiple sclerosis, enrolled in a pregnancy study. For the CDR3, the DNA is TGCGCCAGCAGCTTGGGACTGATGAACACTGAAGCTTTCTTT. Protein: CASSLGLMNTEAFF. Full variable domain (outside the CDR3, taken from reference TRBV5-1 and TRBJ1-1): KAGVTQTPRYLIKTRGQQVTLSCSPISGHRSVSWYQQTPGQGLQFLFEYFSETQRNKGNFPGRFSGRQFSNSRSEMNVSTLELGDSALYLCASSLGLMNTEAFFGQGTRLTVV.